This T cell receptor beta chain originates from a study of cytomegalovirus exposure and HLA in healthy donors. Study as a whole: The Caucasian-associated ancestry cluster contained roughly four fifths of the approximately 390 genotyped donors.

The CDR3 is 11 amino acids. Trimming took 8 bases from V and 0 from J, leaving 4 bases between them. Germline CDR1 and CDR2: MDHEN and SYDVKM. General study results and limits: The only immune exposure information that was available was CMV serostatus. As was reported, the HLA-A and HLA-B alleles of most subjects were accurately predicted from TCR beta sequences. In an earlier analysis, most TCR beta V segments were productive about 87% or about 30% of the time.

Details on this clone: Antigen: not known.

PCR employed 60 Vbeta and 13 Jbeta primers. Profiled with immunoSEQ multiplex PCR; TCRdb holds only in-frame clones, not every one. The profile shows 150,000 to 200,000 clones, about three quarters of them singletons. The rearrangement links TRBV28 to TRBJ1-2; D is unclear. The sample taken for sequencing was PBMCs. The TCR was taken from a man aged 18-30 years in good health and CMV-seropositive. The CDR3 is CASATNYGYTF. The CDR3, as DNA: TGTGCCAGCGCTACTAACTATGGCTACACCTTC.